Listed below are T cell receptor beta chains from one sample, sequenced in a study of sequential checkpoint blockade in melanoma. Clones were read by immunoSEQ multiplex PCR, and TCRdb kept only the in-frame ones, dropping some. The sample yields over 4,500 clones, roughly three fifths seen once. This sample comprised CD8+ T cells sorted from blood (inferred from file names), obtained from a patient given nivolumab and ipilimumab in sequence. These receptors all come from a human donor with melanoma. The CDR3 runs from the conserved cysteine through the conserved F or W. Fields, in order: D gene, V gene, clone size, J gene, CDR3 protein, CDR3 DNA. The D gene is left open where the match is weak. Expanded clones get a size class; other rows say once, few or many, or leave the size out.

>.|TRBV5-5|.|TRBJ1-4
CASSLVRSTNEKLFF
TGTGCCAGCAGCTTGGTGCGGTCAACTAATGAAAAACTGTTTTTT
>.|TRBV5-6|.|TRBJ1-5
CASSLVRSNQPQHF
TGTGCCAGCAGCTTGGTACGGAGTAATCAGCCCCAGCATTTT
>.|TRBV5-6|medium-sized|TRBJ1-4
CASSFGRGYEKLFF
TGTGCCAGCAGCTTCGGCAGGGGTTATGAAAAACTGTTTTTT
>TRBD2|TRBV4-3|.|TRBJ2-7
CASSQDRLAGGLTYEQYF
TGCGCCAGCAGCCAAGATAGGCTAGCGGGGGGACTTACCTACGAGCAGTACTTC
>TRBD2|TRBV27|.|TRBJ2-7
CASSLRSGGYEQYF
TGTGCCAGCAGTTTACGCTCGGGGGGTTACGAGCAGTACTTC
>.|TRBV6-1|.|TRBJ1-6
CASGGYNSPLHF
TGTGCCAGCGGCGGATACAATTCACCCCTCCACTTT
>.|TRBV15|.|TRBJ1-5
CATSRAHREGRQPQHF
TGTGCCACCAGCAGGGCCCACAGGGAGGGGAGGCAGCCCCAGCATTTT
>TRBD1|TRBV4-3|.|TRBJ1-2
CASNRNRGHYGYTF
TGCGCCAGCAACCGAAACAGGGGGCACTATGGCTACACCTTC
>TRBD1|TRBV7-9|.|TRBJ1-1
CASRGTGGNTEAFF
TGTGCCAGCAGAGGGACAGGGGGGAACACTGAAGCTTTCTTT
>TRBD1|TRBV6-5|.|TRBJ1-2
CAITPGQGFGYTF
TGTGCCATCACCCCGGGACAGGGATTTGGCTACACCTTC
>TRBD1|TRBV6-1|once|TRBJ1-2
CASSENWTGYGYTF
TGTGCCAGCAGTGAAAATTGGACAGGCTATGGCTACACCTTC
>TRBD2|TRBV5-4|few|TRBJ2-5
CASSSGLDGETQYF
TGTGCCAGCAGCTCGGGACTAGATGGAGAGACCCAGTACTTC
>TRBD1|TRBV7-9|.|TRBJ2-1
CASSFGDRAYNEQFF
TGTGCCAGCAGCTTTGGGGACAGGGCCTACAATGAGCAGTTCTTC
>TRBD1|TRBV27|.|TRBJ2-1
CASRWTGGHNEQFF
TGTGCCAGCAGATGGACAGGGGGACACAATGAGCAGTTCTTC
>TRBD1|TRBV4-3|.|TRBJ2-2
CASSHGTGVGELFF
TGCGCCAGCAGCCATGGTACAGGGGTCGGGGAGCTGTTTTTT
>TRBD2|TRBV9|.|TRBJ2-2
CASSDSRQRGGGGELFF
TGTGCCAGCAGCGACTCGAGGCAGCGGGGGGGTGGCGGGGAGCTGTTTTTT
>TRBD1|TRBV7-9|.|TRBJ2-7
CASSLTGVVYEQYF
TGTGCCAGCAGCTTAACAGGGGTAGTCTACGAGCAGTACTTC
>.|TRBV10-3|.|TRBJ1-1
CAISVSRENTEAFF
TGTGCCATCAGTGTGTCCCGGGAGAACACTGAAGCTTTCTTT
>.|TRBV7-8|.|TRBJ1-2
CASSEGWLTRKTYGYTF
TGTGCCAGCAGCGAGGGCTGGCTTACCCGAAAGACCTATGGCTACACCTTC
>TRBD2|TRBV5-4|.|TRBJ2-3
CASSFAGGLPDTQYF
TGTGCCAGCAGCTTTGCGGGGGGGCTCCCGGATACGCAGTATTTT
>.|TRBV5-5|few|TRBJ1-2
CASTREAPNYGYTF
TGTGCCAGCACCCGGGAGGCGCCGAACTATGGCTACACCTTC
>TRBD1|TRBV4-1|.|TRBJ2-1
CASSPEQGTGSYNEQFF
TGCGCCAGCAGCCCAGAACAGGGGACAGGGTCCTACAATGAGCAGTTCTTC
>.|TRBV7-4|.|TRBJ2-2
CASSKGLPGELFF
TGTGCCAGCAGCAAGGGGTTACCCGGGGAGCTGTTTTTT
>.|TRBV28|.|TRBJ1-6
CASSLAQGGSPLHF
TGTGCCAGCAGTTTAGCGCAGGGAGGTTCACCCCTCCACTTT
>.|TRBV5-6|.|TRBJ1-2
CASSFVGGINGYTF
TGTGCCAGCAGTTTTGTCGGGGGGATTAATGGCTACACCTTC
>.|TRBV6-4|.|TRBJ1-4
CASSAGDGVQDEKLFF
TGTGCCAGCAGTGCGGGAGACGGGGTTCAGGATGAAAAACTGTTTTTT
>TRBD1|TRBV11-1|.|TRBJ1-1
CASSFPTGVAFF
TGTGCCAGCAGCTTCCCTACAGGGGTAGCTTTCTTT
>.|TRBV11-2|.|TRBJ1-4
CASSLEATTDEKLFF
TGTGCCAGCAGCTTAGAGGCGACAACTGATGAAAAACTGTTTTTT
>.|TRBV5-1|.|TRBJ1-2
CASSLGPWANYGYTF
TGCGCCAGCAGCTTGGGCCCGTGGGCAAACTATGGCTACACCTTC
>.|TRBV6-4|.|TRBJ2-1
CASSAAGPYNEQFF
TGTGCCAGCAGTGCGGCGGGTCCGTACAATGAGCAGTTCTTC
>.|TRBV5-1|.|TRBJ2-1
CASSLNGGQAEQFF
TGCGCCAGCAGCTTGAACGGGGGGCAAGCTGAGCAGTTCTTC
>TRBD1|TRBV28|.|TRBJ1-6
CASSGQGVSNSPLHF
TGTGCCAGCAGTGGACAGGGGGTTTCAAATTCACCCCTCCACTTT
>.|TRBV12-5|.|TRBJ2-3
CASGGGTASTDTQYF
TGTGCTAGTGGCGGCGGGACAGCTAGCACAGATACGCAGTATTTT
>.|TRBV6-5|.|TRBJ1-2
CASSGPNYGYTF
TGTGCCAGCAGTGGCCCGAACTATGGCTACACCTTC
>TRBD1|TRBV7-9|.|TRBJ1-4
CASSLVGTGASNEKLFF
TGTGCCAGCAGCTTAGTTGGGACAGGGGCCTCTAATGAAAAACTGTTTTTT
>.|TRBV21-1|few|TRBJ1-1
CASGPFGQAMNTEAFF
TGTGCCAGCGGCCCCTTTGGGCAGGCCATGAACACTGAAGCTTTCTTT
>.|TRBV7-9|.|TRBJ1-1
CASSLYGLNTEAFF
TGTGCCAGCAGCTTATACGGTTTGAACACTGAAGCTTTCTTT
>.|TRBV4-1|.|TRBJ1-6
CASSPTPGAYNSPLHF
TGCGCCAGCAGCCCAACCCCGGGTGCCTATAATTCACCCCTCCACTTT
>.|TRBV4-3|.|TRBJ1-2
CASSPATGGLWNGYTF
TGCGCCAGCAGCCCAGCCACGGGGGGTTTATGGAATGGCTACACCTTC
>.|TRBV2|.|TRBJ1-1
CASRGRGMNTEAFF
TGTGCCAGCAGGGGGAGAGGGATGAACACTGAAGCTTTCTTT
>TRBD2|TRBV5-6|.|TRBJ2-7
CASSFGSEGLAYEQYF
TGTGCCAGCAGCTTTGGAAGCGAGGGACTAGCCTACGAGCAGTACTTC
>.|TRBV5-1|.|TRBJ2-7
CASSSTPGTSLYEQYF
TGCGCCAGCAGCTCCACACCCGGGACAAGCCTCTACGAGCAGTACTTC
>TRBD1|TRBV7-9|.|TRBJ2-7
CASSHSQGANEQYF
TGTGCCAGCAGTCACTCCCAGGGGGCTAACGAGCAGTACTTC
>TRBD1|TRBV7-9|.|TRBJ2-7
CASSLVGTGKGEQYF
TGTGCCAGCAGCTTAGTAGGGACAGGGAAGGGCGAGCAGTACTTC
>.|TRBV4-2|.|TRBJ2-3
CASSRESASISTDTQYF
TGTGCCAGCAGCCGAGAGAGTGCGAGCATCAGCACAGATACGCAGTATTTT
>TRBD1|TRBV4-1|.|TRBJ1-4
CASSLGQVGKKLFF
TGCGCCAGCAGCCTGGGACAGGTGGGCAAAAAACTGTTTTTT
>.|TRBV4-2|.|TRBJ1-4
CASSLTGEKLFF
TGTGCCAGCAGCTTAACGGGGGAAAAACTGTTTTTT
>TRBD2|TRBV6-5|.|TRBJ2-5
CASSYQLRGGRETQYF
TGTGCCAGCAGTTACCAGTTGCGGGGGGGCCGTGAGACCCAGTACTTC
>.|TRBV2|.|TRBJ2-7
CASSEGSGRGEQYF
TGTGCCAGCAGTGAAGGATCGGGGAGAGGAGAGCAGTACTTC
>TRBD1|TRBV6-5|few|TRBJ2-7
CASRTGQVGEQYF
TGTGCCAGCAGGACCGGACAGGTGGGGGAGCAGTACTTC
>TRBD2|TRBV27|.|TRBJ2-1
CASIGGGAGYNEQFF
TGTGCCAGCATTGGCGGGGGGGCCGGGTACAATGAGCAGTTCTTC
>TRBD1|TRBV7-9|.|TRBJ2-7
CASSAKDRQGPYEQYF
TGTGCCAGCAGCGCGAAGGACAGACAGGGCCCCTACGAGCAGTACTTC
>TRBD1|TRBV5-6|few|TRBJ2-1
CASSSSRQGFYSNEQFF
TGTGCCAGCAGCTCGTCGAGACAGGGCTTCTATTCAAATGAGCAGTTCTTC
>TRBD1|TRBV6-1|once|TRBJ2-7
CASSEWEQGKGQYF
TGTGCCAGCAGTGAATGGGAACAGGGGAAGGGGCAGTACTTC